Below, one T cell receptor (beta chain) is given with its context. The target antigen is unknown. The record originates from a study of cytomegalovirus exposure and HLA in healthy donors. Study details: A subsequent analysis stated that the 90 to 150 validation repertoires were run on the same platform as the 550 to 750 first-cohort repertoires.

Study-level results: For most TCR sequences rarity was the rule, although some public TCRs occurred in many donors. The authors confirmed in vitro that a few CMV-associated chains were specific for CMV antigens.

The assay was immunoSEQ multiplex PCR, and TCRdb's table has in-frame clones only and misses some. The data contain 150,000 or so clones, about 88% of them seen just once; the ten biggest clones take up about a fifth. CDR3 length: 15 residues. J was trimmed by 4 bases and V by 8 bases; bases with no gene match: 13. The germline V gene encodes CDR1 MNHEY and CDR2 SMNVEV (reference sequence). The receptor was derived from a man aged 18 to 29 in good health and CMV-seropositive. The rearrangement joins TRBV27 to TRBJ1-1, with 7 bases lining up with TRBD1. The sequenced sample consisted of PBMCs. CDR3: CASPSSTGMSTEAFF. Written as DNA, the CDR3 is TGTGCCAGCCCTTCCTCGACAGGGATGAGCACTGAAGCTTTCTTT.